The rows below give T cell receptor beta chains drawn from one sample of a study of blood T cell repertoires in COVID-19. Sequenced by immunoSEQ multiplex PCR; TCRdb stores in-frame clones only, minus some. The repertoire holds approximately 200,000 clones, with approximately 87% as singletons. Input material: peripheral blood. The source of these receptors is a man between 60 and 75 years old who had recovered from COVID-19. The CDR3 runs from the conserved cysteine through the conserved F or W. A D gene is named only where the DNA matches it firmly. Clone size, where shown, is once, few, many, or a class for clones that have expanded.

>-|TRBD2|TRBJ2-7|TRBV7-2
TGTGCCAGCAGCTTTAAAGGGGCGGGGGAATGGTACGAGCAGTACTTC
CASSFKGAGEWYEQYF
>-|-|TRBJ1-2|TRBV27
TGTGCCAGCAGTAGGAACAGGGACAACTATGGCTACACCTTC
CASSRNRDNYGYTF
>-|-|TRBJ1-4|TRBV4-3
TGCGCCAGCAGCCAAGATCACGCAGCGAATGAAAAACTGTTTTTT
CASSQDHAANEKLFF
>-|-|TRBJ1-6|TRBV28
TGTGCCAGCAGTTTAGTCAGTTCACCCCTCCACTTT
CASSLVSSPLHF
>-|-|TRBJ2-3|TRBV5-1
TGCGCCAGCAGCTCCGGGGGGCCAGATACGCAGTATTTT
CASSSGGPDTQYF
>-|TRBD1|TRBJ2-3|TRBV5-1
TGCGCCAGCAGCCCGACAGGGGTGAGCACAGATACGCAGTATTTT
CASSPTGVSTDTQYF
>-|TRBD2|TRBJ2-3|TRBV5-4
TGTGCCAGCAGCCCAGAACTAGCGGGCGGCGCAGATACGCAGTATTTT
CASSPELAGGADTQYF
>once|TRBD1|TRBJ2-7|TRBV29-1
TGCAGCGTTGAAAGACAGGGGGCGGGAGAGCAGTACTTC
CSVERQGAGEQYF
>once|TRBD2|TRBJ2-7|TRBV5-1
TGCGCCAGCAGCTTGGGTAGCGGGGTTACGGTCTCCTACGAGCAGTACTTC
CASSLGSGVTVSYEQYF
>-|-|TRBJ2-7|TRBV7-9
TGTGCCAGCAGCTTAGTATCGACAATGAGCTCCTACGAGCAGTACTTC
CASSLVSTMSSYEQYF
>-|TRBD2|TRBJ2-5|TRBV3-1/TRBV3-2
TGTGCCAGCAGCCAAGATTTGAGCGGGAGGGGGACCCAGTACTTC
CASSQDLSGRGTQYF
>-|TRBD1|TRBJ1-5|TRBV28
TGTGCCAGCAGTCAGGGGGGAGCCAATCAGCCCCAGCATTTT
CASSQGGANQPQHF
>-|TRBD2|TRBJ2-3|TRBV5-1
TGCGCCAGCAGTATGAGGACTAGTACTAGCACAGATACGCAGTATTTT
CASSMRTSTSTDTQYF
>-|-|TRBJ2-5|TRBV15
TGTGCCACCACCTTCCTGCAGGGGGGAGGAGGAGAGACCCAGTACTTC
CATTFLQGGGGETQYF
>-|TRBD2|TRBJ2-7|TRBV3-1/TRBV3-2
TGTGCCAGCAGCTCAGGACTAGCGGAGCTCTACGAGCAGTACTTC
CASSSGLAELYEQYF
>-|-|TRBJ1-6|TRBV19
TGTGCCAGTAGTTACTCGGCAGGGCCGAATTCACCCCTCCACTTT
CASSYSAGPNSPLHF
>-|TRBD2|TRBJ2-7|TRBV27
TGTGCCAGCAGACCTAGCGGGAGGGCCGGCGAGCAGTACTTC
CASRPSGRAGEQYF
>-|-|TRBJ1-1|TRBV9
TGTGCCAGCAGCCCACAGGGTCTGGATGAAGCTTTCTTT
CASSPQGLDEAFF
>-|TRBD1|TRBJ2-5|TRBV29-1
TGCAGCGTGGGACAGGGGGTGGAGACCCAGTACTTC
CSVGQGVETQYF
>-|-|TRBJ2-7|TRBV27
TGTGCCAGCAGATTCGGGGGGCGCTCCTACGAGCAGTACTTC
CASRFGGRSYEQYF
>-|-|TRBJ1-1|TRBV3-1/TRBV3-2
TGTGCCAGCAGCCAAGATTGGGAGGGTGAAGCTTTCTTT
CASSQDWEGEAFF
>-|-|TRBJ1-1|TRBV7-3
TGTGCCAGCAGCCAAAACCAGGGAGGCACTGAAGCTTTCTTT
CASSQNQGGTEAFF
>-|-|TRBJ1-5|TRBV6-2/TRBV6-3
TGTGCCAGCAGTTACCCCTCCCCGGGGGTGCAGCCCCAGCATTTT
CASSYPSPGVQPQHF